This T cell receptor beta chain emerged from a study of cytomegalovirus exposure and HLA in healthy donors. Overall study findings and caveats: Presence/absence comparisons presumed near-even sequencing depth among donors.

CDR1 and CDR2 from the germline V gene are SGHDN and FVKESK. The CDR3 spans 15 residues. Trimming took off 1 base at V and 6 bases at J, with 13 bases between the two ends. Primers: 60 Vbeta forward and 13 Jbeta reverse. Sequencing was performed with immunoSEQ multiplex PCR; in TCRdb, only in-frame clones are kept and a portion is missing. This listing includes over 100,000 clones. Details on this clone: Its antigen remains unknown.

This clonotype was sampled from a woman between 35 and 50 years old in good health and CMV-seropositive. This chain connects TRBV14 to TRBJ2-1; possibly TRBD2 for D (5 bases). The sample comprised PBMCs. The CDR3 DNA reads as TGTGCCAGCAGCCAAGTTGCTGGGAGTGGCAATGAGCAGTTCTTC. As protein: CASSQVAGSGNEQFF.